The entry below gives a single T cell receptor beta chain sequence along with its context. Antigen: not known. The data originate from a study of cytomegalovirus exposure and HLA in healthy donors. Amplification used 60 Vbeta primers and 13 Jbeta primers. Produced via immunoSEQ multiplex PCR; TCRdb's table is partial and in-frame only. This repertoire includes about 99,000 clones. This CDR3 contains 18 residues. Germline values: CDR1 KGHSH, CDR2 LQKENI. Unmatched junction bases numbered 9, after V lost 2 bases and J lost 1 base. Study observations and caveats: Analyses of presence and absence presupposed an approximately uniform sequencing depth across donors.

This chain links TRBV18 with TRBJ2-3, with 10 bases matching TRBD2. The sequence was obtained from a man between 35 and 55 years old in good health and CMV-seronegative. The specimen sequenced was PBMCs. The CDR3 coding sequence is TGTGCCAGCTCACCAGGACTAGCGGTACGGAGCGGCACAGATACGCAGTATTTT. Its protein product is CASSPGLAVRSGTDTQYF.